These 7 T cell receptor beta chains originate from one sample sequenced in a study of blood T cell repertoires in COVID-19. Clones were sequenced by immunoSEQ multiplex PCR, and TCRdb holds only the in-frame ones, with some missing. The sample consists of 70,000 to 85,000 clones, around four fifths of them appearing once. Input material: peripheral blood. These receptors were taken from a man aged 80 or over with active or convalescent COVID-19.

V and J are TRBV3-1 (or the pseudogene TRBV3-2) and TRBJ1-1; 9 nucleotides match TRBD1. The CDR3 is 13 residues long. Germline V gene data show CDR1 as LGHDT and CDR2 as YNNKEL (reference sequence). After removal of 7 bases from V and 11 bases from J, the junction contained 11 bases not matched to a gene. Here the CDR3 reads CASTITGGAGAFF. The CDR3 nucleotides are TGTGCCAGCACCATTACAGGGGGCGCTGGGGCTTTCTTT.

CDR3 sequence (DNA): TGTGCCAGCAGCCAAGCTGTGGGAGAGAGCAATCAGCCCCAGCATTTT. It encodes CASSQAVGESNQPQHF. The J gene is TRBJ1-5, the V gene TRBV4-2, with no clear D. The germline V gene has CDR1 LGHNA and CDR2 YNFKEQ. V lost 1 base and J 1 base, leaving 11 bases between the germline ends. This CDR3 comprises 16 residues.

This clone was recorded only once. This chain uses TRBV4-3 with TRBJ1-2, with D perhaps matching TRBD1 (5 bases). CDR1 is LGHNA and CDR2 is YSLEER in the germline V gene. The CDR3 covers 14 residues. Trimming left V 4 bases short and J 1 base short, with 10 bases between. CDR3 sequence: CASSPRDSNYGYTF. CDR3 nucleotides: TGCGCCAGCAGCCCCCGAGACAGTAACTATGGCTACACCTTC.

The gene calls are TRBV9 and TRBJ1-3, with D maybe TRBD1 (5 bases). The V end lost 0 bases, the J end lost 0 bases, and 13 bases lay between the germline ends. The CDR3 runs to 17 residues. Germline CDR1 is SGDLS and CDR2 is YYNGEE. CDR3 amino acids: CASSVADTTHSGNTIYF. CDR3 in DNA: TGTGCCAGCAGCGTAGCGGACACGACCCACTCTGGAAACACCATATATTTT.

V gene TRBV5-4 combines with J gene TRBJ2-5; TRBD1 is a possible D gene (6 bases). The V and J ends lost 4 bases and 2 bases respectively, with 12 bases between them. CDR1 is SGHNT and CDR2 is YYREEE in the germline V gene (reference sequence). This CDR3 contains 14 residues. CDR3 sequence reads: CASSADSLQETQYF. CDR3 DNA: TGTGCCAGCAGCGCGGACAGTTTACAAGAGACCCAGTACTTC.

The rearrangement uses TRBV7-9 and TRBJ1-2, with TRBD1 as a possible D gene (5 bases). V shed 0 bases and J shed 5 bases, with 10 bases lying between them. The CDR3 length is 14 residues. CDR1 is SEHNR, CDR2 FQNEAQ, per germline (reference sequence). CDR3 region: CASSLAGGGYGYTF. The CDR3, as DNA: TGTGCCAGCAGCTTAGCTGGGGGGGGATATGGCTACACCTTC.

The rearrangement joins TRBV27 to TRBJ2-7, with 13 bases fitting TRBD2. The CDR3 length is 14 residues. Per the germline V gene, CDR1 is MNHEY and CDR2 is SMNVEV (reference sequence). The J segment lost 4 bases and the V segment lost 6 bases, leaving 3 bases of the junction unmatched. The CDR3 loop is CASRGLAGTYEQYF. CDR3 coding DNA: TGTGCCAGCAGGGGACTAGCGGGAACGTACGAGCAGTACTTC.